Each of the 14 T cell receptor beta chains below was sequenced from the same sample in a study of blood T cells in healthy people across ages. Through a sample-barcoded 5' primer and a J-beta primer mix, a second PCR was run for 7 to 11 cycles. MiXCR, run by TCRdb on the 5' RACE reads, gives a single entry per CDR3 protein. This sample has roughly 800,000 distinct CDR3 sequences, with roughly 25% found just once. The sample was also linked to a second study, of T cells of mothers and their children.

Sequencing was carried out using blood. These TCRs come from a boy aged 5-17 years in good health.

Comment on this clonotype: Germline is not matched at one junction end, which may reflect a read error. The chain combines TRBV12-5 with TRBJ2-7, with TRBD1 as a possible D gene (6 bases). Germline CDR1 LGHNT, CDR2 FRNRAP. The CDR3 covers 14 residues. As DNA, the CDR3 is TGTGCTAGTGGTTTCGGGACACCCTCCTGCGAGCAGTACTTC. It codes for CASGFGTPSCEQYF.

This clonotype was detected only once. V is TRBV7-2 and J is TRBJ2-2; 7 nucleotides align to TRBD1. The junction had 5 bases not matched to a gene; V was cut back by 2 bases and J by 5 bases. The CDR3 runs to 15 residues. Germline V CDR1 and CDR2: SGHTA, FQGNSA. CDR3 sequence: CASSLISRGTGELFF. The CDR3 nucleotides are TGTGCCAGCAGCTTAATCAGCAGGGGGACCGGGGAGCTGTTTTTT.

The genes are TRBV5-1 and TRBJ2-1, with a possible D match to TRBD2 (5 bases). Trimming took 4 bases from V and 6 from J, leaving 17 bases between them. The germline CDR1 and CDR2 sequences are SGHRS and YFSETQ. There are 15 residues in the CDR3. The CDR3 nucleotides read TGCGCCAGCAGCGCCGCCGGGATGCAATCCAATGAGCAGTTCTTC. Its protein is CASSAAGMQSNEQFF.

This rearrangement joins TRBV6-5 to TRBJ2-1, with a possible D match to TRBD2 (5 bases). Looked up from germline, CDR1 is MNHEY and CDR2 is SVGAGI. Between the trimmed V and J ends, which lost 5 bases and 6 bases, there was a span of 14 bases. The CDR3 consists of 14 residues. This chain's CDR3 is CASSATGLANEQFF. In nucleotides, the CDR3 is TGTGCCAGCAGTGCGACCGGACTGGCCAATGAGCAGTTCTTC.

The V call is TRBV5-1, the J call TRBJ2-5; the match to TRBD1 covers 7 bases. Judging by the DNA end, TRBJ2-7 fits better; the J call may be wrong. CDR1 is SGHRS, CDR2 YFSETQ, per germline. This CDR3 comprises 14 residues. The DNA for the CDR3 is TGCGCCAGCAGCTTGGAGGGCAGGGGGAGCGAGCAGTACTTC. Amino acid sequence: CASSLEGRGSEQYF.

The chain couples TRBV6-1 to TRBJ2-5, with 10 bases matching TRBD2. V lost 0 bases, J lost 0 bases, and 4 bases stayed unmatched. Germline CDR1 reads MNHNS; CDR2 reads SASEGT. This CDR3 comprises 17 residues. This CDR3 reads CASSEAGLAGDQETQYF. Written as DNA, the CDR3 is TGTGCCAGCAGTGAAGCTGGGCTAGCGGGGGACCAAGAGACCCAGTACTTC.

For the CDR3, the DNA is TGTGCCAGCAGTTCCTCCTCTAGGGGGGAGACCCAGTACTTC. Translating it yields CASSSSSRGETQYF. The chain uses TRBV12-3 or TRBV12-4 and TRBJ2-5; a possible D gene is TRBD1 (6 bases). CDR3 length: 14 amino acids. Trimming removed 4 bases from V and 5 bases from J, with 14 bases in between.

V usage is TRBV10-3 and J usage is TRBJ2-5, with D perhaps matching TRBD2 (6 bases). The CDR3 has 12 residues. Per germline, CDR1 ENHRY and CDR2 SYGVKD. Between the trimmed V and J ends, which lost 10 bases and 4 bases, there was a span of 13 bases. The CDR3 DNA reads TGTGCCAGCGGGGATGCGGGAGAGACCCAGTACTTC. As protein: CASGDAGETQYF.

This clonotype was picked up a small number of times. The chain combines TRBV6-2 or TRBV6-3 with TRBJ2-2; possible D gene TRBD2, 6 bases. The CDR3 spans 16 residues. Germline assignment: CDR1 MNHEY and CDR2 SVGEGT. Trimming left V 5 bases short and J 6 bases short, with 19 bases between. The CDR3 DNA sequence: TGTGCCAGCAGTACCCGGGGACTTCGATCGCCCGGGGAGCTGTTTTTT. Translating gives CASSTRGLRSPGELFF.

The chain employs TRBV28 and TRBJ2-5; the match to TRBD1 covers 8 bases. Looked up from germline, CDR1 is MDHEN and CDR2 is SYDVKM. V was clipped by 6 bases and J by 4 bases; unmatched bases: 7. The CDR3 runs 14 residues. CDR3 sequence: CASRSTGGGETQYF. CDR3 nucleotides: TGTGCCAGCAGATCAACAGGGGGAGGAGAGACCCAGTACTTC.

This clonotype was recorded a few times. The chain links TRBV2 to TRBJ1-2; tentatively, D is TRBD1 (5 bases). The CDR3 is 14 residues long. CDR1 is SNHLY and CDR2 is FYNNEI in the germline V gene. Trimming pared 4 bases from V and 4 bases from J, leaving 13 bases between. Here the CDR3 reads CASSALDTSYGYTF. CDR3 nucleotide sequence: TGTGCCAGCAGTGCCTTGGACACCTCCTATGGCTACACCTTC. The variable domain in full, with the rest retrieved from reference TRBV2 and TRBJ1-2, is EPEVTQTPSHQVTQMGQEVILRCVPISNHLYFYWYRQILGQKVEFLVSFYNNEISEKSEIFDDQFSVERPDGSNFTLKIRSTKLEDSAMYFCASSALDTSYGYTFGSGTRLTVV.

The chain carries TRBV20-1 and TRBJ2-5; 8 bases are a match to TRBD2. After removal of 0 bases from V and 11 bases from J, the junction contained 5 bases not matched to a gene. Looked up from germline, CDR1 is DFQATT and CDR2 is SNEGSKA (reference sequence). The CDR3 length is 12 residues. The CDR3 coding sequence is TGCAGTGCTAGAGAAGCAGCGGGGGAGCAGTACTTC. Amino acids: CSAREAAGEQYF.

The chain joins TRBV29-1 to TRBJ1-1; TRBD1 aligns across 7 bases. Looked up from germline, CDR1 is SQVTM and CDR2 is ANQGSEA. Trimming at V came to 6 bases and at J to 1 base, leaving 5 bases not matched to a gene. The CDR3 is 13 amino acids. Written as DNA, the CDR3 is TGCAGCGTCTCCGGACAGGAGAACACTGAAGCTTTCTTT. Its protein is CSVSGQENTEAFF.

This clonotype was counted between two and nine times. This rearrangement joins TRBV15 to TRBJ2-2, with D possibly being TRBD1 or TRBD2 (5 bases each). CDR3 length: 13 residues. From germline, CDR1 is LNHNV and CDR2 YYDKDF (reference sequence). Trimming cost V 8 bases and J 1 base, with 8 bases left between them. CDR3 DNA sequence: TGTGCCACCCGGGACGGGAACACCGGGGAGCTGTTTTTT. It specifies CATRDGNTGELFF.